This T cell receptor (beta chain) was identified during a study of OX40 agonist ivuxolimab in advanced cancers. Broader study findings: Relative to CD4+ cells, CD8+ T cells on average had more expanded clones.

Data came from immunoSEQ multiplex PCR; TCRdb stores just in-frame clones and leaves some out. In the table there are 70,000 to 90,000 clones, about 91% of which are singletons. Note on this clone: Its specificity is unknown.

The CDR3 is 16 amino acids. Germline CDR1 WNHNN, CDR2 SYGVQD (reference sequence). V lost 0 bases to trimming and J lost 0 bases; unmatched junction nucleotides: 4. The rearrangement links TRBV10-1 to TRBJ1-1; 7 nucleotides align to TRBD1. The input for sequencing was CD4+ or CD8+ T cells sorted from blood, taken in a trial of the OX40 agonist ivuxolimab. The clonotype comes from an adult with an advanced solid tumor such as melanoma, head and neck, liver or kidney cancer. The CDR3 loop reads CASSESGQLMNTEAFF. As DNA, the CDR3 is TGCGCCAGCAGTGAGTCGGGACAGTTAATGAACACTGAAGCTTTCTTT.